The sequence of this T cell receptor beta chain was determined in a study of CXCR3-negative and CXCR3-positive naive CD8 T cells. The germline CDR1 and CDR2 sequences are SEHNR and FQNEAQ (reference sequence). The CDR3 length is 14 residues. Notes on the study in general: The study found that naive CXCR3-negative and CXCR3-positive cells shared TRBV-TRBJ usage, while memory cells differed. In both naive subsets diversity was comparably high, whereas memory CD8+ cells showed much lower diversity.

The TRB libraries of cDNA were built by UMI-labeled 5' RACE. TCRdb re-called the 5' RACE reads; every CDR3 protein appears as one record, without DNA. This sample contains 70,000 to 95,000 distinct CDR3 sequences. Those CD8+ T cells considered naive were CD45RO-CCR7+CD27+CD95-. Note on this clonotype: Its cognate antigen is unknown.

V and J are TRBV7-9 and TRBJ2-1; there is no DNA to check the TCRdb D call of TRBD2. Sequencing used naive CXCR3- CD8+ T cells from blood. Indicated subset: CD45RO-CCR7+CD27+CD95- naive CD8+ T cells lacking CXCR3 (TNR3-). The receptor was isolated from a human donor in good health. Some clones in this sample may be carry-over from other donors' samples. This CDR3 is CASDVSGVDYEQFF. The variable domain in full, with the rest retrieved from reference TRBV7-9 and TRBJ2-1, is DTGVSQNPRHKITKRGQNVTFRCDPISEHNRLYWYRQTLGQGPEFLTYFQNEAQLEKSRLLSDRFSAERPKGSFSTLEIQRTEQGDSAMYLCASDVSGVDYEQFFGPGTRLTVL.